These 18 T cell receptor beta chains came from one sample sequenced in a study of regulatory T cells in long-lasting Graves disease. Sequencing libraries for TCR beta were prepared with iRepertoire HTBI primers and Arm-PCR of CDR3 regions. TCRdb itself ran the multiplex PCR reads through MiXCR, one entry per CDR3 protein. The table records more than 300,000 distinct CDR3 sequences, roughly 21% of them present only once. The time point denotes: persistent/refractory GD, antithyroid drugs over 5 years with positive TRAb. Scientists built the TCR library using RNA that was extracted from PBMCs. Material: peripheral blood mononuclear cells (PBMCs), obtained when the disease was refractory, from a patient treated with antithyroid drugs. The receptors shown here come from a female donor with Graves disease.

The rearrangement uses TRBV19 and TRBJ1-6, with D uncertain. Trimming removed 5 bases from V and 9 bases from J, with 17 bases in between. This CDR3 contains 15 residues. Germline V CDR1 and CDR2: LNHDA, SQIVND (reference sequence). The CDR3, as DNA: TGTGCCAGTAGTGGTGGACTTCGGGTCAGTTCACCCCTCCACTTT. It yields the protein CASSGGLRVSSPLHF.

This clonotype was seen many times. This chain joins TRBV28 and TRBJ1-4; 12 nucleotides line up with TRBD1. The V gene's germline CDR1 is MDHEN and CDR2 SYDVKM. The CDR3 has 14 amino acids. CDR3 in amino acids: CGSGTGGTNEKLFF. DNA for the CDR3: TGTGGCTCGGGGACAGGGGGCACTAATGAAAAACTGTTTTTT.

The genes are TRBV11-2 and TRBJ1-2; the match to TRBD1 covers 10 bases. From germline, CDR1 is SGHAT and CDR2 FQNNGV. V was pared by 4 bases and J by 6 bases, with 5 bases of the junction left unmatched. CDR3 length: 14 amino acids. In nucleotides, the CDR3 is TGTGCCAGCAGCTGGCCGACAGGGGGCGATGGCTACACCTTC. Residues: CASSWPTGGDGYTF.

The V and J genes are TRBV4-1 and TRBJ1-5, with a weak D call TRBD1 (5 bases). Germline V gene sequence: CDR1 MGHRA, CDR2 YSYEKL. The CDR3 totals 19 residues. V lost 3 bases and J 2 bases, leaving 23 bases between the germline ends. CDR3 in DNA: TGCGCCAGCAGCCAGCCCAGGGCAGGGTTAGGTAAAGGCAATCAGCCCCAGCATTTT. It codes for CASSQPRAGLGKGNQPQHF.

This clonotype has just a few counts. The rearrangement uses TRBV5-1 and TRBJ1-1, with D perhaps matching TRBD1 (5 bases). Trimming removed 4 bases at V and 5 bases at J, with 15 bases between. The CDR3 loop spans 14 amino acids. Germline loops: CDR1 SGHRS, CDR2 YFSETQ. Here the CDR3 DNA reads TGCGCCAGCAGCACTGACACCTGGGGGACTGAAGCTTTCTTT. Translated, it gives CASSTDTWGTEAFF. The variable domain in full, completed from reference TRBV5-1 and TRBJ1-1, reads KAGVTQTPRYLIKTRGQQVTLSCSPISGHRSVSWYQQTPGQGLQFLFEYFSETQRNKGNFPGRFSGRQFSNSRSEMNVSTLELGDSALYLCASSTDTWGTEAFFGQGTRLTVV.

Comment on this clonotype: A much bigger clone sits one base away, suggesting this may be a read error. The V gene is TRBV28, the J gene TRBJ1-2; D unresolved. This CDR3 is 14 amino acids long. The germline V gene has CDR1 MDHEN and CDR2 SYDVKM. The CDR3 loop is CAGSPPPGGYGYTF. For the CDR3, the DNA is TGTGCCGGCAGTCCTCCCCCCGGCGGCTATGGCTACACCTTC.

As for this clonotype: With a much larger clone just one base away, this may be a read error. CDR3 region: CASSVAFGTGPQETQYF. In DNA, the CDR3 is TGTGCCAGCAGCGTAGCCTTCGGGACAGGGCCCCAAGAGACCCAGTACTTC. This chain uses TRBV12-3 or TRBV12-4 with TRBJ2-5, with TRBD1 matching 9 bases. The CDR3 spans 17 residues. V was pared by 6 bases and J by 1 base, with 12 bases of the junction left unmatched.

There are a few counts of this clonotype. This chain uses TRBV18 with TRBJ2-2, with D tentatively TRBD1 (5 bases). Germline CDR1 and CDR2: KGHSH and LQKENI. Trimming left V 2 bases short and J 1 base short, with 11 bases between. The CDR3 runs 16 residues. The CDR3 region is CASSPFTGQNTGELFF. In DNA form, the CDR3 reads TGTGCCAGCTCACCATTCACCGGACAGAACACCGGGGAGCTGTTTTTT.

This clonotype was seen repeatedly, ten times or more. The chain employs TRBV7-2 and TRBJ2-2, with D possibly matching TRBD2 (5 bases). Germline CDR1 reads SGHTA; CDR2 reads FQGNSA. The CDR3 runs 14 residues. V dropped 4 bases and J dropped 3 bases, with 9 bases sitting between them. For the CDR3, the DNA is TGTGCCAGCAGCTCAAGGACTGACACCGGGGAGCTGTTTTTT. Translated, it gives CASSSRTDTGELFF.

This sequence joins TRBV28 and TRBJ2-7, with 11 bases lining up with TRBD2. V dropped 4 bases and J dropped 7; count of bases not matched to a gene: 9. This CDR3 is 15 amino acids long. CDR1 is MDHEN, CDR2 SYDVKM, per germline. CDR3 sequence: CASSSILAGAREQYF. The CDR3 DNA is TGTGCCAGCAGTTCAATACTAGCGGGAGCTCGGGAGCAGTACTTC.

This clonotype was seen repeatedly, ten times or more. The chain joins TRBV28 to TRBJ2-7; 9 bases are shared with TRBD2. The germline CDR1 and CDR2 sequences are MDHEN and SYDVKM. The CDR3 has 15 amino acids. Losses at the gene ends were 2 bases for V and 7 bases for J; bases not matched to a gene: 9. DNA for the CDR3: TGTGCCAGCAGTTTAAATCTAGCGGGATTGGGTGAGCAGTACTTC. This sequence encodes CASSLNLAGLGEQYF. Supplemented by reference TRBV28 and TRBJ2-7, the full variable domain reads DVKVTQSSRYLVKRTGEKVFLECVQDMDHENMFWYRQDPGLGLRLIYFSYDVKMKEKGDIPEGYSVSREKKERFSLILESASTNQTSMYLCASSLNLAGLGEQYFGPGTRLTVT.

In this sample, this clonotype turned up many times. The DNA for the CDR3 is TGTGCCAGCAGTTCTAGGACAAATTCACCCCTCCACTTT. This gives the protein CASSSRTNSPLHF. V and J are TRBV12-3 or TRBV12-4 and TRBJ1-6; D perhaps matches TRBD1 (5 bases). The CDR3 extends over 13 amino acids. Trimming cost V 4 bases and J 7 bases, with 8 bases left between them.

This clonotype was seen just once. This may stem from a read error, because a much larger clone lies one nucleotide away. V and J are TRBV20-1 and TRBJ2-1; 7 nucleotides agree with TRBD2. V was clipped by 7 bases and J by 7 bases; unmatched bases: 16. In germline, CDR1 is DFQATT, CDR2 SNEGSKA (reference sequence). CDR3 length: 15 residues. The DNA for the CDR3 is TGCAGTGTTAGCGTCGTCGGCGGGGGAGTGAATGAGCAGTTCTTC. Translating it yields CSVSVVGGGVNEQFF.

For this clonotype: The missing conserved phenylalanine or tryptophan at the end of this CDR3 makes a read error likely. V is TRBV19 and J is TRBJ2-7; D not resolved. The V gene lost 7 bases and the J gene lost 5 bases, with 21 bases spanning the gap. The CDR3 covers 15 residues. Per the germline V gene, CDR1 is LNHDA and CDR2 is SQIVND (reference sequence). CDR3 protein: CASIRVVILGHEQYL. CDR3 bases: TGTGCCAGTATAAGGGTAGTAATCCTCGGCCACGAGCAGTACCTC.

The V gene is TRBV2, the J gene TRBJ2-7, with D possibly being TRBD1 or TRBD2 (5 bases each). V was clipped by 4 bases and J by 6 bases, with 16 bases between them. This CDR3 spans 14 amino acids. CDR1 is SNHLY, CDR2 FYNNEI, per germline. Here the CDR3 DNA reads TGTGCCAGCAGTGCCCGGGCCTTGGGACGCGAGCAGTACTTC. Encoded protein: CASSARALGREQYF.

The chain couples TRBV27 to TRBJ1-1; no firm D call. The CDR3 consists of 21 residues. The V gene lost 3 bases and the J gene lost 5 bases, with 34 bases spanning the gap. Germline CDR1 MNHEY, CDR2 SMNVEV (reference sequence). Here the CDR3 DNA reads TGTGCCAGCAGTTTGGGCCCAGGACCTCCAATCAGAAGGCGGAGCAGGACTGAAGCTTTCTTT. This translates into CASSLGPGPPIRRRSRTEAFF.

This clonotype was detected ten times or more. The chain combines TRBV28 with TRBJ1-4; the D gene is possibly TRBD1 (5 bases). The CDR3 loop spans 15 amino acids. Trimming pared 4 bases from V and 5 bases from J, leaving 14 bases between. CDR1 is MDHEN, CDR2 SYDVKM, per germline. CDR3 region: CASSSYGAQNEKLFF. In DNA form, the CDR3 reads TGTGCCAGCAGTTCATATGGGGCGCAAAATGAAAAACTGTTTTTT.

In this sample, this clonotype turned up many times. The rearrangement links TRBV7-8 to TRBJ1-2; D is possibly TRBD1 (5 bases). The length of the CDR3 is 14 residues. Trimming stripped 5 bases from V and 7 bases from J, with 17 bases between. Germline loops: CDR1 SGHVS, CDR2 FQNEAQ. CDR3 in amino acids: CASSQGHGAGGYTF. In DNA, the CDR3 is TGTGCCAGCAGCCAAGGACATGGGGCGGGTGGCTACACCTTC.